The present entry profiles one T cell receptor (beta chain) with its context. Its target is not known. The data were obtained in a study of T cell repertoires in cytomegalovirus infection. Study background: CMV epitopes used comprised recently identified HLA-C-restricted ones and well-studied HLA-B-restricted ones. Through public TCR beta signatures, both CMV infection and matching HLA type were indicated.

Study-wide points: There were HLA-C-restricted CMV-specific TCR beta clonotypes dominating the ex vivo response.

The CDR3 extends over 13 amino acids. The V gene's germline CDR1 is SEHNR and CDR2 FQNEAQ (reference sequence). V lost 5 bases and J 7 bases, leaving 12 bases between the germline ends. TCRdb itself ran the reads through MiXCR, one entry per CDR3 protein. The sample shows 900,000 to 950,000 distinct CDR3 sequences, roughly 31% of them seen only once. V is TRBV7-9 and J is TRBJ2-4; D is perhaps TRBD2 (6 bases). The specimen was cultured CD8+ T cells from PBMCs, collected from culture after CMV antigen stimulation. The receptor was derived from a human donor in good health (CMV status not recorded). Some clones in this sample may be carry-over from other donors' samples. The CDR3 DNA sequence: TGTGCCAGCAGCCGTGGGGGGTCGAACATTCAGTACTTC. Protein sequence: CASSRGGSNIQYF.